These 26 T cell receptor beta chains were sequenced from one sample in a study of blood T cell repertoires in COVID-19. Produced via immunoSEQ multiplex PCR; TCRdb's table is partial and in-frame only. The table has about 63,000 clones, around 84% seen once; the top ten hold 12%. The sequenced sample was peripheral blood. The receptors originated from a human donor in a cohort sampled during active COVID-19.

This sequence joins TRBV6-5 and TRBJ1-3; D ambiguous. CDR3 length: 15 amino acids. Germline V gene sequence: CDR1 MNHEY, CDR2 SVGAGI. V lost 7 bases, J lost 2 bases, and 15 bases lay in between. The CDR3 sequence: CASTDGGLAGNTIYF. The CDR3 nucleotides read TGTGCCAGCACCGATGGCGGGTTAGCTGGAAACACCATATATTTT.

This chain links TRBV11-2 with TRBJ1-1; D perhaps matches TRBD1 (5 bases). V lost 5 bases, J lost 5 bases, and 12 bases lay in between. Germline lookup yields CDR1 SGHAT and CDR2 FQNNGV. This CDR3 has 13 amino acids. The CDR3 here is CASSRVGGTEAFF. The DNA for the CDR3 is TGTGCCAGCAGCCGCGTGGGGGGTACTGAAGCTTTCTTT.

The sample holds a few counts of this clone. V usage is TRBV2 and J usage is TRBJ1-5, with TRBD1 identical over 7 bases. The CDR3 runs to 14 residues. Germline assignment: CDR1 SNHLY and CDR2 FYNNEI. Trimming removed 8 bases from V and 5 bases from J; junction bases left unmatched: 9. CDR3 in amino acids: CASSWTGGHQPQHF. The DNA of the CDR3 is TGTGCCAGCTCATGGACAGGAGGGCATCAGCCCCAGCATTTT.

V is TRBV6-1 and J is TRBJ2-5, with unresolved D. There are 12 residues in the CDR3. Germline lookup yields CDR1 MNHNS and CDR2 SASEGT. V was trimmed by 3 bases and J by 7 bases, leaving 9 bases between them. The CDR3 loop is CASSDLTSTQYF. The CDR3 nucleotides read TGTGCCAGCAGTGACCTCACTTCGACCCAGTACTTC.

CDR3 region: CASSLAPAGYTF. The CDR3 bases are TGTGCCAGCAGCTTAGCGCCGGCAGGGTACACCTTC. The V call is TRBV7-9, the J call TRBJ1-2, with a possible D match to TRBD1 (5 bases). The V and J ends lost 0 bases and 11 bases respectively, with 10 bases between them. This CDR3 has 12 amino acids. Germline values: CDR1 SEHNR, CDR2 FQNEAQ (reference sequence).

This clone appeared once. V is TRBV6-1 and J is TRBJ2-1; D uncertain. This CDR3 is 13 amino acids long. V dropped 2 bases and J dropped 0 bases, with 2 bases sitting between them. Germline-derived CDR1 and CDR2 are MNHNS and SASEGT. CDR3 in DNA: TGTGCCAGCAGTGAATACTCCTACAATGAGCAGTTCTTC. It yields the protein CASSEYSYNEQFF.

This rearrangement joins TRBV4-3 to TRBJ2-5, with D possibly TRBD2 on 5 matching bases. V was pared by 0 bases and J by 9 bases, with 14 bases between. The CDR3 covers 14 residues. Germline assignment: CDR1 LGHNA and CDR2 YSLEER. The CDR3 DNA reads TGCGCCAGCAGCCAAGAAGCGTTGACGGAGGCCCAGTACTTC. Amino acid sequence: CASSQEALTEAQYF.

CDR3 sequence reads: CATSRVGGPTEAFF. The CDR3 DNA follows: TGTGCCACCAGCAGAGTGGGGGGGCCGACTGAAGCTTTCTTT. V is TRBV15 and J is TRBJ1-1; D possibly corresponds to TRBD1 (6 bases). CDR1 LNHNV and CDR2 YYDKDF come from the germline V gene (reference sequence). V was cut by 1 base and J by 5 bases, with 11 bases left in between. The CDR3 has 14 amino acids.

V usage is TRBV12-3 or TRBV12-4 and J usage is TRBJ1-3; D might be TRBD1 (5 bases). The V and J ends lost 8 bases and 5 bases respectively, with 13 bases between them. The CDR3 has 13 amino acids. The CDR3 region has the DNA TGTGCCAGCCTCGACAGAGTCAGAAACACCATATATTTT. Its translation is CASLDRVRNTIYF.

The sample holds a few counts of this clone. The chain employs TRBV27 and TRBJ2-7; D possibly corresponds to TRBD1 (6 bases). The V and J ends lost 5 bases and 1 base respectively, with 18 bases between them. The germline V gene encodes CDR1 MNHEY and CDR2 SMNVEV (reference sequence). CDR3 size: 16 residues. The CDR3 loop reads CASSTNYGTPSYEQYF. The CDR3, as DNA: TGTGCCAGCAGTACGAACTACGGGACACCATCCTACGAGCAGTACTTC.

This rearrangement joins TRBV27 to TRBJ2-5; tentative D call: TRBD2 (5 bases). V lost 3 bases to trimming and J lost 13 bases, with 15 bases between them. The CDR3 contains 12 residues. Germline V gene sequence: CDR1 MNHEY, CDR2 SMNVEV (reference sequence). This chain's CDR3 is CASSFNPGELYF. The CDR3 bases are TGTGCCAGCAGTTTTAACCCTGGGGAGCTGTACTTC.

This chain joins TRBV4-1 and TRBJ1-4; 8 bases line up with TRBD1. CDR3 size: 16 residues. After removal of 1 base from V and 7 bases from J, the junction contained 8 bases not matched to a gene. Germline lookup yields CDR1 MGHRA and CDR2 YSYEKL. The CDR3 protein is CASSQAPTGGGEKLFF. CDR3 DNA: TGCGCCAGCAGCCAAGCCCCTACAGGGGGTGGTGAAAAACTGTTTTTT.

In nucleotides, the CDR3 is TGCGCCAGCAGCCAAGTAGAACAGGGGCCTAGTCTAAGCTACAATGAGCAGTTCTTC. It specifies CASSQVEQGPSLSYNEQFF. The chain has TRBV4-1 and TRBJ2-1, with 7 bases matching TRBD1. The trim removed 1 base at V and 3 bases at J, leaving 15 bases unmatched. Looked up from germline, CDR1 is MGHRA and CDR2 is YSYEKL. This CDR3 region has 19 residues.

V gene TRBV19 combines with J gene TRBJ2-7, with TRBD2 identical over 7 bases. Trimming took 1 base from V and 6 from J; bases not matched to a gene: 12. The CDR3 contains 16 residues. Germline CDR1 LNHDA, CDR2 SQIVND (reference sequence). The CDR3 DNA follows: TGTGCCAGTAGTATAGTAGCGGGTCCCGGGGCGCTCGAGCAGTACTTC. Translating it yields CASSIVAGPGALEQYF.

This clone was recorded once. V and J are TRBV6-2 or TRBV6-3 and TRBJ2-7; D is undetermined. Trimming stripped 5 bases from V and 0 bases from J, with 11 bases between. This CDR3 has 14 residues. Germline CDR1 MNHEY, CDR2 SVGEGT. CDR3 DNA sequence: TGTGCCAGCAGTGGTCCCACAGTCTCCTACGAGCAGTACTTC. Translated: CASSGPTVSYEQYF.

The chain recombines TRBV3-1 (or the pseudogene TRBV3-2) with TRBJ1-2; D possibly corresponds to TRBD1 (5 bases). The V end was cut by 1 base, the J end by 8 bases, with 11 bases between. The CDR3 has 13 residues. Germline CDR1 is LGHDT and CDR2 is YNNKEL (reference sequence). The CDR3 DNA reads TGTGCCAGCAGCCAAGCGGACACAGCCGGCTACACCTTC. Its translation: CASSQADTAGYTF.

The chain carries TRBV21-1 and TRBJ1-4; no check of the table's D call, TRBD1, against the DNA was made. TRBV21-1 is recorded as a pseudogene. This CDR3 comprises 12 residues. For the CDR3, the DNA is TGTGCCAGCAGCAAATGGTTGCAGAAGCTGTTTTTT. Its translation: CASSKWLQKLFF.

V gene TRBV5-1 combines with J gene TRBJ2-1; perhaps TRBD2 as D (6 bases). V was shortened by 7 bases and J by 2 bases, with 13 bases between the two germline ends. CDR3 length equals 14 residues. CDR1 is SGHRS, CDR2 YFSETQ, per germline. CDR3 DNA sequence: TGCGCCAGCCGCCCCGGGAGCCCCTACAATGAGCAGTTCTTC. Its translation is CASRPGSPYNEQFF.

V gene TRBV18 combines with J gene TRBJ2-7; 10 bases agree with TRBD2. This CDR3 comprises 18 residues. J lost 5 bases, V lost 5 bases, and 18 bases had no gene match. The germline V gene has CDR1 KGHSH and CDR2 LQKENI. CDR3 DNA: TGTGCCAGCTCATATCTTGAGGCTAGCGGGAGAACAGTCGACGAGCAGTACTTC. This codes for CASSYLEASGRTVDEQYF.

V and J are TRBV11-2 and TRBJ2-1; 8 positions agree with TRBD2. The CDR3 sequence is 17 residues long. V was clipped by 1 base and J by 6 bases; unmatched bases: 11. Germline V gene data show CDR1 as SGHAT and CDR2 as FQNNGV. The CDR3 protein is CASSLVLAGSFSNEQFF. For the CDR3, the DNA is TGTGCCAGCAGCTTAGTTCTAGCGGGCTCATTCTCCAATGAGCAGTTCTTC. The variable domain in full, completed from reference TRBV11-2 and TRBJ2-1, reads EAGVAQSPRYKIIEKRQSVAFWCNPISGHATLYWYQQILGQGPKLLIQFQNNGVVDDSQLPKDRFSAERLKGVDSTLKIQPAKLEDSAVYLCASSLVLAGSFSNEQFFGPGTRLTVL.

This chain links TRBV28 with TRBJ2-3, with D tentatively TRBD2 (5 bases). Germline V gives CDR1 MDHEN, CDR2 SYDVKM. CDR3 length: 16 residues. V lost 2 bases and J 4 bases, leaving 16 bases between the germline ends. The CDR3 nucleotides read TGTGCCAGCAGTTTACCCGCGGGTCGAGTTCCAGATACGCAGTATTTT. This gives the protein CASSLPAGRVPDTQYF. The complete variable domain, with remaining parts taken from reference TRBV28 and TRBJ2-3, reads DVKVTQSSRYLVKRTGEKVFLECVQDMDHENMFWYRQDPGLGLRLIYFSYDVKMKEKGDIPEGYSVSREKKERFSLILESASTNQTSMYLCASSLPAGRVPDTQYFGPGTRLTVL.

This chain uses TRBV6-4 with TRBJ2-2; 7 bases align to TRBD2. Germline-derived CDR1 and CDR2 are MRHNA and SNTAGT. The length of the CDR3 is 14 residues. Trimming removed 2 bases from V and 3 bases from J; junction bases left unmatched: 0. The CDR3 protein is CASSDGGDTGELFF. In DNA, the CDR3 is TGTGCCAGCAGTGACGGGGGGGACACCGGGGAGCTGTTTTTT.

The chain couples TRBV10-3 to TRBJ2-3; 8 positions agree with TRBD1. The trim removed 2 bases at V and 2 bases at J, leaving 3 bases unmatched. Per the germline V gene, CDR1 is ENHRY and CDR2 is SYGVKD. CDR3 length: 15 amino acids. CDR3: CAISEDRGHTDTQYF. CDR3 DNA: TGTGCCATCAGTGAGGACAGGGGACACACAGATACGCAGTATTTT.

The chain combines TRBV10-3 with TRBJ2-7; no definite D call. The CDR3 runs to 14 residues. V was shortened by 0 bases and J by 3 bases, with 9 bases between the two germline ends. Germline V gene data show CDR1 as ENHRY and CDR2 as SYGVKD. Written as DNA, the CDR3 is TGTGCCATCAGTGAGTCGTTTATACACTACGAGCAGTACTTC. Amino acid sequence: CAISESFIHYEQYF.

This clone turned up a few times. J is TRBJ2-7 and V is TRBV28, with 10 bases matching TRBD1. The CDR3 totals 14 residues. J was trimmed by 8 bases and V by 3 bases; bases with no gene match: 7. Germline lookup yields CDR1 MDHEN and CDR2 SYDVKM. As DNA, the CDR3 is TGTGCCAGCAGTTTTTCTAGGACAGGGGGTAAGCAGTACTTC. It codes for CASSFSRTGGKQYF.

V usage is TRBV27 and J usage is TRBJ2-7; TRBD1 is a possible D gene (6 bases). Trimming removed 7 bases at V and 0 bases at J, with 16 bases between. Germline-derived CDR1 and CDR2 are MNHEY and SMNVEV (reference sequence). The CDR3 is made up of 15 amino acids. The CDR3 loop is CASTPRQESSYEQYF. As DNA, the CDR3 is TGTGCCAGCACCCCAAGACAGGAATCCTCCTACGAGCAGTACTTC.